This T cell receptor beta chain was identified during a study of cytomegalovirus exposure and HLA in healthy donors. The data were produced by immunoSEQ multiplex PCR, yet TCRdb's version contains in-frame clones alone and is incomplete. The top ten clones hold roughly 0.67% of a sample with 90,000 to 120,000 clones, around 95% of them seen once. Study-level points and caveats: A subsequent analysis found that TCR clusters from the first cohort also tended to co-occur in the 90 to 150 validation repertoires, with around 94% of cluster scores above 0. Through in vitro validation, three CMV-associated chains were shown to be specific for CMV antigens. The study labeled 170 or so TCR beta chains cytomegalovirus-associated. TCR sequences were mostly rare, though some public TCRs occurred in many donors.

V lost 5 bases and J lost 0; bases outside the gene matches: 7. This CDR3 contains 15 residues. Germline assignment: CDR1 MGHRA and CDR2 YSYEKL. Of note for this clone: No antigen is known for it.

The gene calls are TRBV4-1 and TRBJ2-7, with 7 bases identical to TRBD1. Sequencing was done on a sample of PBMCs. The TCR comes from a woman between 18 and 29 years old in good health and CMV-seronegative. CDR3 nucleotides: TGCGCCAGCAGCTCGGGGACAGCGAGCTCCTACGAGCAGTACTTC. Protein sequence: CASSSGTASSYEQYF.